These 14 T cell receptor beta chains share one sample of origin, sequenced in a study of shared clonotypes between healthy human individuals. Profiling relied on immunoSEQ multiplex PCR, and the TCRdb table lists in-frame clones only, not all of them. Among under 1,100,000 clones listed, about three quarters were seen once. The sample taken for sequencing was memory CD4+ T cells sorted from blood. This sample's subset: CD45RA-negative fraction. These receptors originate from a man younger than 35 in good health.

This sequence joins TRBV30 and TRBJ2-7; maybe TRBD2 (5 bases). The V and J ends lost 7 bases and 2 bases respectively, with 18 bases between them. The CDR3 is 14 amino acids. The germline CDR1 and CDR2 sequences are GTSNPN and SVGIG (reference sequence). The CDR3 DNA is TGTGCCTACTCCTCCGGGATGAAGACCTACGAGCAGTACTTC. Translation: CAYSSGMKTYEQYF.

J is TRBJ1-2 and V is TRBV6-6; TRBD1 is a possible D gene (6 bases). The V gene's germline CDR1 is MNHNY and CDR2 SVGAGI (reference sequence). The V end lost 6 bases, the J end lost 7 bases, and 12 bases lay between the germline ends. CDR3 length: 12 residues. For the CDR3, the DNA is TGTGCCAGCAGCAGGGGCAGAGGTGGCTACACCTTC. It specifies CASSRGRGGYTF.

The chain is built from TRBV5-3 and TRBJ2-3; unclear D gene. TRBV5-3 is recorded as an ORF, its role being uncertain. V lost 6 bases and J lost 1, with 9 bases in between. The CDR3 sequence is 13 residues long. In DNA form, the CDR3 reads TGTGCCAGAAATTGTGCACGCACAGATACGCAGTATTTT. It translates to CARNCARTDTQYF.

This chain joins TRBV14 and TRBJ1-6; D is unresolved. CDR1 is SGHDN and CDR2 is FVKESK in the germline V gene. Trimming cost V 4 bases and J 2 bases, with 9 bases left between them. This CDR3 has 15 residues. CDR3 protein: CASSLRNPYNSPLHF. The CDR3 DNA reads as TGTGCCAGCAGCCTCCGGAATCCCTATAATTCACCCCTCCACTTT.

The chain uses TRBV6-5 and TRBJ2-7, with 8 bases aligning to TRBD1. Per the germline V gene, CDR1 is MNHEY and CDR2 is SVGAGI. The CDR3 covers 15 residues. The J segment lost 3 bases and the V segment lost 5 bases, leaving 9 bases of the junction unmatched. The CDR3 loop reads CASSSNRGVHYEQYF. The CDR3 DNA sequence: TGTGCCAGCAGTAGTAACAGGGGGGTTCACTACGAGCAGTACTTC.

The chain has TRBV29-1 and TRBJ1-2; maybe TRBD1 (6 bases). Per germline, CDR1 SQVTM and CDR2 ANQGSEA. V was cut by 1 base and J by 3 bases, with 12 bases left in between. The CDR3 is 14 residues long. The CDR3, as DNA: TGCAGCGTTGAAGCCAGGGGCAGAGACTATGGCTACACCTTC. Amino acids: CSVEARGRDYGYTF.

This sequence joins TRBV30 and TRBJ2-5; 9 bases line up with TRBD2. The V gene's germline CDR1 is GTSNPN and CDR2 SVGIG (reference sequence). This CDR3 has 15 residues. The V and J ends lost 2 bases and 2 bases, in that order; junction bases with no gene match: 6. The chain's CDR3 is CAWSYAGGWQETQYF. CDR3 coding DNA: TGTGCCTGGAGTTATGCGGGGGGGTGGCAAGAGACCCAGTACTTC.

This chain connects TRBV4-1 to TRBJ1-1; D is possibly TRBD1 (6 bases). Germline V lookup: CDR1 MGHRA, CDR2 YSYEKL. The CDR3 length is 14 residues. V lost 5 bases, J lost 1 base, and 11 bases lay in between. The CDR3 loop is CASSSGTQNTEAFF. Written as DNA, the CDR3 is TGCGCCAGCAGCTCCGGGACACAGAACACTGAAGCTTTCTTT.

The chain combines TRBV28 with TRBJ2-3; tentatively, D is TRBD1 or TRBD2 (5 bases each). Trimming left V 8 bases short and J 7 bases short, with 19 bases between. This CDR3 has 14 residues. Germline V gene data show CDR1 as MDHEN and CDR2 as SYDVKM. Written as DNA, the CDR3 is TGTGCCAGCCTCCCGGGACGGAGAGTGAATACGCAGTATTTT. Protein sequence: CASLPGRRVNTQYF.

This clone has only one observation. This chain joins TRBV7-9 and TRBJ2-1; the D is unclear. The CDR3 contains 16 residues. Germline V gene data show CDR1 as SEHNR and CDR2 as FQNEAQ (reference sequence). Trimming stripped 0 bases from V and 5 bases from J, with 14 bases between. CDR3 sequence (DNA): TGTGCCAGCAGCTTAGCGGGCGGCAAGGGAAACAATGAGCAGTTCTTC. Translation gives CASSLAGGKGNNEQFF.

The CDR3 sequence: CASSPGRGQGGSPLHF. In DNA, the CDR3 is TGTGCCAGCTCACCAGGCAGAGGACAGGGCGGCTCACCCCTCCACTTT. This sequence joins TRBV18 and TRBJ1-6, with TRBD1 matching over 8 bases. The ends lost 2 bases at V and 10 bases at J; junction bases unmatched: 10. Looked up from germline, CDR1 is KGHSH and CDR2 is LQKENI. CDR3 length: 16 amino acids.

There are a few counts of this clone. The CDR3 loop is CASSPLSEPNNEQFF. The CDR3 DNA follows: TGTGCCAGCTCACCCCTATCGGAGCCAAACAATGAGCAGTTCTTC. J is TRBJ2-1 and V is TRBV18; D is uncertain. The germline V gene encodes CDR1 KGHSH and CDR2 LQKENI. Between the trimmed V and J ends, which lost 3 bases and 5 bases, there was a span of 14 bases. The CDR3 extends over 15 amino acids.

The chain combines TRBV19 with TRBJ1-6; tentatively, D is TRBD1 (5 bases). This CDR3 contains 14 residues. CDR1 is LNHDA and CDR2 is SQIVND in the germline V gene (reference sequence). V was clipped by 11 bases and J by 7 bases, with 18 bases between them. The CDR3 protein is CASRDPRRNSPLHF. The CDR3 nucleotides read TGTGCCTCGCGGGACCCGAGACGAAATTCACCCCTCCACTTT.

V usage is TRBV5-4 and J usage is TRBJ2-1, with 8 bases that match TRBD2. The CDR3 spans 16 residues. Germline CDR1 SGHNT, CDR2 YYREEE (reference sequence). The trim removed 1 base at V and 1 base at J, leaving 4 bases unmatched. CDR3 in DNA: TGTGCCAGCAGCTTGCCGTCGGGGGGGTCCTACAATGAGCAGTTCTTC. It codes for CASSLPSGGSYNEQFF.